This T cell receptor (beta chain) was obtained from a study of breast tumors, draining lymph nodes, adjacent tissues (dated by TCRdb to the mid-2010s). Study-level background: In breast cancer patients, the study compared the TCR beta repertoires of tumor, adjacent nontumor tissue and axillary lymph nodes. The study aimed to assess the relationships and possible T-cell exchange between tumor, surrounding tissue and draining lymph node repertoires in human breast cancer.

Lymph node samples came from the axillary draining lymph nodes of breast cancer patients. The table lists this clonotype with many counts. Its binding antigen is unknown. Base qualities are not provided; no much larger clone lies one nucleotide away. Here is what the overall study found, with its caveats: A scenario in which most tumor T cells derive from the lymph node and then expand within tumor tissue was judged to be consistent with the data. Tumor T-cell repertoires showed less diversity than lymph node repertoires and more diversity than nontumor tissue repertoires, and tumor T-cell repertoires showed preferential V and J gene usage. Tumor and nontumor tissue repertoires were significantly more similar in luminal-like than in basal-like breast cancer. The study presented the conclusion that tumor T cells originate in lymph nodes as consistent with a hypothesis, not as something directly demonstrated.

The sample was run on an Illumina HiSeq 2000. TCR beta chain libraries were generated through multiplex PCR amplification. High-throughput sequencing was used to analyze the amplified TCR beta chain products. TCRdb's own reprocessing of the public reads used fastp at Q25 and MiXCR and kept productive beta chains. For every CDR3 protein sequence, its rows merge into one entry that carries the most common genes and DNA. The sample contains 200,000 to 300,000 distinct CDR3 sequences, around 30% of them found a single time. 0.85% to 1.3% of the sample is held by the ten biggest clonotypes. As encoded in the germline V gene, CDR1 is SNHLY while CDR2 is FYNNEI. Trimming removed 5 bases from V and 4 bases from J; the gene matches leave 11 bases unexplained. There are 17 amino acids in the CDR3, from cysteine to phenylalanine inclusive. The sequence is cut down to CDR3 DNA, 51 bases in frame from base 1.

The rearrangement combines TRBV2 with TRBJ2-1; 10 central bases correspond to TRBD2. Specimen: axillary lymph node tissue. This sequence originates from a female donor with breast cancer. Some clones in this sample may be carry-over from other donors' samples. This receptor has the CDR3 CASSKHPSGSAYNEQFF. In nucleotides, the sequence is TGTGCCAGCAGTAAACATCCTAGCGGGAGCGCTTACAATGAGCAGTTCTTC.